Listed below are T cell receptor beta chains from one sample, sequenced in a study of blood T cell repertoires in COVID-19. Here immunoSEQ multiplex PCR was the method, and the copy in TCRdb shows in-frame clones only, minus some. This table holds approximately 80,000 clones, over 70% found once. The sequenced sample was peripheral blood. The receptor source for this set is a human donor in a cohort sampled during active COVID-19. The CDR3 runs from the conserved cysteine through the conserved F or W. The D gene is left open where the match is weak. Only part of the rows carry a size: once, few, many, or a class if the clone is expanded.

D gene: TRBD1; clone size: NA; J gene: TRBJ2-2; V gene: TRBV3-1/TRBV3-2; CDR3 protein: CASSQGQGAQNTGELFF; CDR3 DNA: TGTGCCAGCAGCCAAGGACAGGGGGCGCAGAACACCGGGGAGCTGTTTTTT
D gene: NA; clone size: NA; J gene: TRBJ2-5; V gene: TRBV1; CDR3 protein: CTSSQRTGTTTKTQYF; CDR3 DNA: TGCACCAGCAGCCAACGGACAGGGACTACCACAAAGACCCAGTACTTC
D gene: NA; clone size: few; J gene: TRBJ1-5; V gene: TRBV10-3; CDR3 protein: CAIRRDGSNQPQHF; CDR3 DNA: TGTGCCATCCGGAGGGATGGTAGCAATCAGCCCCAGCATTTT
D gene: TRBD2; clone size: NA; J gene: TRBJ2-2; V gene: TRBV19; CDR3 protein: CASRLAGAYTGELFF; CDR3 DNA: TGTGCCAGTAGATTAGCGGGGGCTTACACCGGGGAGCTGTTTTTT
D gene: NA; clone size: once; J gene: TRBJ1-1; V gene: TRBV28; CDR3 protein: CATEALNTEAFF; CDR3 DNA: TGTGCCACCGAAGCCTTGAACACTGAAGCTTTCTTT
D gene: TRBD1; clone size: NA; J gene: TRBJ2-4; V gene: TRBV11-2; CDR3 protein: CASSLGGTVRIQYF; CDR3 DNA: TGTGCCAGCAGCTTAGGTGGGACAGTGCGCATTCAGTACTTC
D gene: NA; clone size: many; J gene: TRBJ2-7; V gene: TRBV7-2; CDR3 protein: CASSPRDTSYEQYF; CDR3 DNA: TGTGCCAGCAGCCCTCGGGACACCTCCTACGAGCAGTACTTC
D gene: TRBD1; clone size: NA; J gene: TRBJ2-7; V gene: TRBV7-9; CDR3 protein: CASSLRDRSYEQYF; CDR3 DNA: TGTGCCAGCAGCCTTCGGGACAGGAGCTACGAGCAGTACTTC
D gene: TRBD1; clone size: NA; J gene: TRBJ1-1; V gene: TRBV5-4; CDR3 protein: CASSIGTGNTEAFF; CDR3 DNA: TGTGCCAGCAGCATTGGGACAGGGAACACTGAAGCTTTCTTT
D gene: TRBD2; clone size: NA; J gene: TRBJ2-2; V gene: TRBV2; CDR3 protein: CASSGSRGGWTGELFF; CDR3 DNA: TGTGCCAGCAGTGGATCACGGGGGGGGTGGACCGGGGAGCTGTTTTTT
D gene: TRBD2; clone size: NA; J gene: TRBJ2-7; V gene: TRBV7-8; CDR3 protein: CASSATSGGAVEQYF; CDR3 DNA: TGTGCCAGCAGCGCAACTAGCGGGGGGGCTGTGGAGCAGTACTTC
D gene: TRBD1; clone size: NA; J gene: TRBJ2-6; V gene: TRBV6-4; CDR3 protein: CASSVGTGSGANVLTF; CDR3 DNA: TGTGCCAGCAGTGTGGGGACAGGGTCTGGGGCCAACGTCCTGACTTTC
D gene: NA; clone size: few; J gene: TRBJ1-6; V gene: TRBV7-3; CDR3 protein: CASSLMGLINSPLHF; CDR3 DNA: TGTGCCAGCAGCTTAATGGGACTGATAAATTCACCCCTCCACTTT
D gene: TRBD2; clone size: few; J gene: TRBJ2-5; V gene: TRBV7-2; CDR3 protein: CASSLLLAGEGTQYF; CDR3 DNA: TGTGCCAGCAGCTTATTACTAGCGGGGGAAGGGACCCAGTACTTC
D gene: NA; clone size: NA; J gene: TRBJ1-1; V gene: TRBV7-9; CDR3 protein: CASSGDPKAFF; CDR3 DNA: TGTGCCAGCAGCGGAGACCCGAAAGCTTTCTTT
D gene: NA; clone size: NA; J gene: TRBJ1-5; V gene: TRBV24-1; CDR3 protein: CATRQAADQPQHF; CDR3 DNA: TGTGCCACCAGACAGGCCGCGGATCAGCCCCAGCATTTT
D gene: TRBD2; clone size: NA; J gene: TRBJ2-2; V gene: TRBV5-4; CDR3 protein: CASSAMLAGVGGELFF; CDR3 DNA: TGTGCCAGCAGCGCAATGCTAGCGGGGGTTGGCGGGGAGCTGTTTTTT
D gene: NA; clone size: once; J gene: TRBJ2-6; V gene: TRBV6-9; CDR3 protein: CASRPSATGANVLTF; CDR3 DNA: TGTGCCAGCAGGCCCAGTGCAACTGGGGCCAACGTCCTGACTTTC
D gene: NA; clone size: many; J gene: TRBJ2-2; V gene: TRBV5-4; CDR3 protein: CASSFVGDTGELFF; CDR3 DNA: TGTGCCAGCAGCTTCGTAGGGGACACCGGGGAGCTGTTTTTT
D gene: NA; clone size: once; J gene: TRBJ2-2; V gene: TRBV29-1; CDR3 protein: CSVAFGTGELFF; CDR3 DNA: TGCAGCGTTGCATTCGGTACCGGGGAGCTGTTTTTT
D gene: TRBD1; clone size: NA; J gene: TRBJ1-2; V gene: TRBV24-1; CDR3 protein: CATSDYRGPYGYTF; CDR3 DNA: TGTGCCACCAGTGACTACAGGGGGCCCTATGGCTACACCTTC
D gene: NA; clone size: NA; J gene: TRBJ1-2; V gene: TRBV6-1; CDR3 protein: CASSEASLGQGNGYTF; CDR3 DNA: TGTGCCAGCAGTGAAGCGTCGTTGGGTCAGGGCAATGGCTACACCTTC
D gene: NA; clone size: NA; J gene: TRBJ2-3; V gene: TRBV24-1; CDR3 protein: CATSDPGKTDTQYF; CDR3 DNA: TGTGCCACCAGTGATCCAGGGAAGACAGATACGCAGTATTTT
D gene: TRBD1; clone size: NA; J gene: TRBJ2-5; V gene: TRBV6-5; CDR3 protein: CASTFDRVETQYF; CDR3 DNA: TGTGCCAGCACCTTTGACAGGGTGGAGACCCAGTACTTC
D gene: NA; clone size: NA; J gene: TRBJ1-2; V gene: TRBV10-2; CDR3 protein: CASSETLSATMGYTF; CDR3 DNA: TGCGCCAGCAGTGAGACTCTCTCGGCTACTATGGGCTACACCTTC
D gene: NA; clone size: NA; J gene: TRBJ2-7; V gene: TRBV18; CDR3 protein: CASSLRQATYEQYF; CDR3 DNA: TGTGCCAGCTCACTTCGACAGGCGACCTACGAGCAGTACTTC
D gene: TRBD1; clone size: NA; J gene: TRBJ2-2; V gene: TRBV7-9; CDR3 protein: CASSWPGQGARRGVGELFF; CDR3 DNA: TGTGCCAGCAGCTGGCCGGGACAGGGGGCCCGACGTGGGGTCGGGGAGCTGTTTTTT
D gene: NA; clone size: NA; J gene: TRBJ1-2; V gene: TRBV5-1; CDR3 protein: CASSLGLGANYGYTF; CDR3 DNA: TGCGCCAGCAGCTTGGGTCTGGGAGCTAACTATGGCTACACCTTC
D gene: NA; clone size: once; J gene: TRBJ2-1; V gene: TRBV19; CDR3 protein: CASSIGLAVREQFF; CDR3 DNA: TGTGCCAGTAGTATCGGGCTAGCTGTCCGTGAGCAGTTCTTC
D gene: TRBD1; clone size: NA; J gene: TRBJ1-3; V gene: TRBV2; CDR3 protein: CASRDGTTGESPSSGNTIYF; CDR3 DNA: TGTGCCAGCAGGGACGGCACGACAGGGGAGAGCCCAAGCTCTGGAAACACCATATATTTT
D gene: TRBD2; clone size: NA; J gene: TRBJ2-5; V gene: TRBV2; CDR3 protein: CASTRLAANQKETQYF; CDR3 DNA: TGTGCCAGTACAAGACTAGCGGCCAACCAGAAAGAGACCCAGTACTTC
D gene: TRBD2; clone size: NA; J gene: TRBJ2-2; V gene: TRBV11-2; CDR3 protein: CASSLAGLPRIGELFF; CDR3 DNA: TGTGCCAGCAGCTTAGCGGGACTACCCCGGATCGGGGAGCTGTTTTTT
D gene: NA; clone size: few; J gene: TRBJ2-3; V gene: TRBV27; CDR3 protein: CASSPDGMRTDTQYF; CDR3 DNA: TGTGCCAGCAGCCCGGACGGGATGCGCACAGATACGCAGTATTTT
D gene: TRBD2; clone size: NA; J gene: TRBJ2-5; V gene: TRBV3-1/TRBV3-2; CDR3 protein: CASSFIAGDETQYF; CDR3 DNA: TGTGCCAGCAGCTTTATAGCGGGGGACGAGACCCAGTACTTC
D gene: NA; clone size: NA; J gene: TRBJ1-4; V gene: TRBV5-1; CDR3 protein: CASSLAREPYEKLFF; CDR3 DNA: TGCGCCAGCAGCTTGGCCCGGGAACCCTATGAAAAACTGTTTTTT
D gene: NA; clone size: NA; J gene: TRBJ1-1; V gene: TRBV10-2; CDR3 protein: CASTLNTEAFF; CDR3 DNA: TGCGCCAGCACGTTGAACACTGAAGCTTTCTTT
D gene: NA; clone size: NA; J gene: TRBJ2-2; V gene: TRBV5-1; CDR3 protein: CASSRGSDRSSGGIGELFF; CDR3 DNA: TGCGCCAGCAGCCGGGGCTCCGACAGAAGCTCTGGGGGCATCGGGGAGCTGTTTTTT